This TCR beta chain was obtained from a study of cytomegalovirus exposure and HLA in healthy donors. About the study: The same platform was used for the 120 validation repertoires and the roughly 670 first-cohort repertoires, a later analysis reported. Study-wide results and limits: Subsequent analysis of the 95 to 150 validation repertoires found a tendency for first-cohort TCR clusters to co-occur. Three of the chains that were CMV-associated were confirmed in vitro to be specific for CMV antigens. Associated with cytomegalovirus, according to the listing, were some 150 TCR beta chains.

The CDR3 runs 15 residues. Between the trimmed V and J ends, which lost 4 bases and 1 base, there was a span of 13 bases. CDR1 is SNHLY, CDR2 FYNNEI, per germline. A remark on this clone: Its specificity is not known.

The assay was immunoSEQ multiplex PCR, and TCRdb's table has in-frame clones only and misses some. The sample includes some 340,000 clones, roughly 87% of them seen just once. The sequenced sample consisted of PBMCs. The receptor's source is a woman aged 25 to 39 in good health and CMV-seropositive. The chain has TRBV2 and TRBJ1-1; no definite D call. In DNA, the CDR3 is TGTGCCAGCAGTGGCCCGGGAATACCGAACACTGAAGCTTTCTTT. It specifies CASSGPGIPNTEAFF.